This T cell receptor (beta chain) was identified in a study of T cell responses to AZD1222 COVID-19 vaccine. Overall study context: Pooled samples include second doses given at about 4 or 12 weeks.

Findings of the study overall: Regions 160-218 and 743-854 dominated among vaccine-associated CD4 TCRs spanning spike. In the spike-specific TCR repertoire, nearly half reportedly target unmutated variant regions.

Between the trimmed V and J ends, which lost 2 bases and 6 bases, there was a span of 10 bases. The CDR3 runs 14 residues. Germline CDR1 reads PRHDT; CDR2 reads FYEKMQ (reference sequence). Libraries were prepared by immunoSEQ multiplex PCR; TCRdb keeps only in-frame clonotypes and omits some of them. This repertoire shows about 86,000 clones, roughly 90% found once; its top ten account for roughly 6%. Comment on this clone: Its antigen is still unknown.

This clonotype was obtained from an adult in good health. Here the sequenced sample was peripheral blood, taken on day 0 of AZD1222 vaccination. The chain has TRBV13 and TRBJ1-4; no reliable D call. Written as DNA, the CDR3 is TGTGCCAGCAGCTTAAGGTCGTTGGATGAAAAACTGTTTTTT. Its protein is CASSLRSLDEKLFF.